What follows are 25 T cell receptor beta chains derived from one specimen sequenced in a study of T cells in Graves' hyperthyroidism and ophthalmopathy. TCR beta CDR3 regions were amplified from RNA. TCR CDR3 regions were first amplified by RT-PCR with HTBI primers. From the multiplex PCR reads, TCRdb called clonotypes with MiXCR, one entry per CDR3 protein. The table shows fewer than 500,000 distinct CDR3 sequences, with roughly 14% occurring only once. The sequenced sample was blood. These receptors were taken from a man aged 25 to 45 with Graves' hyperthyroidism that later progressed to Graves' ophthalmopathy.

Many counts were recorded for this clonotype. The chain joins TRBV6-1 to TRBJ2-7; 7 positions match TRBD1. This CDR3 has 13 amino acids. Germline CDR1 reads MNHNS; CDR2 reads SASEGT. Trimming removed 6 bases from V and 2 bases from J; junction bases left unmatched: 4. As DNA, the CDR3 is TGTGCCAGCAGCGATGGGACAGCCTACGAGCAGTACTTC. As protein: CASSDGTAYEQYF.

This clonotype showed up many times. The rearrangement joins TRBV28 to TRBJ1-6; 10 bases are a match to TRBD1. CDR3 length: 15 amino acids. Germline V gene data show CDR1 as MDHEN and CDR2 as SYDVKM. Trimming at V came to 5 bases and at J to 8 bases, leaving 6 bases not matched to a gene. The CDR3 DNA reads TGTGCCAGCAGTCGACAGGGGGCGGGCGATTCACCCCTCCACTTT. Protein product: CASSRQGAGDSPLHF.

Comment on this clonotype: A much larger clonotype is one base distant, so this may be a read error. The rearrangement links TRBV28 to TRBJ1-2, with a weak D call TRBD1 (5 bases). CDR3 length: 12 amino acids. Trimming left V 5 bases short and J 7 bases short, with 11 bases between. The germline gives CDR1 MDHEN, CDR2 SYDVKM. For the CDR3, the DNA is TGTGCCAGCAGTAGTGGGGACTGTGGCTACACCTTC. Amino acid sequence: CASSSGDCGYTF.

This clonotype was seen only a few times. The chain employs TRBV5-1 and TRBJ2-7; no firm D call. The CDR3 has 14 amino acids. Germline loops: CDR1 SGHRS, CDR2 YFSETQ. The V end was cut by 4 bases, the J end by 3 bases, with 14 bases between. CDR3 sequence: CASSGSGGNYEQYF. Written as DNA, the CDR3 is TGCGCCAGCAGCGGCTCGGGTGGCAACTACGAGCAGTACTTC.

The CDR3 is CASYWASGGAEADTQYF. As DNA, the CDR3 is TGTGCCAGCTATTGGGCTAGCGGGGGGGCTGAGGCAGATACGCAGTATTTT. The chain uses TRBV28 and TRBJ2-3, with TRBD2 matching over 12 bases. Germline V CDR1 and CDR2: MDHEN, SYDVKM. Trimming at V came to 8 bases and at J to 4 bases, leaving 13 bases not matched to a gene. The CDR3 covers 17 residues.

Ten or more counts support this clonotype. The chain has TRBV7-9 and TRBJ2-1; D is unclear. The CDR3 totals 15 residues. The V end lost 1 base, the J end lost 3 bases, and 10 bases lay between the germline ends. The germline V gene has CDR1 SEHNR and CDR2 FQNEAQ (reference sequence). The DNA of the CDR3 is TGTGCCAGCAGCTTAGAAGGAACCTACTACAATGAGCAGTTCTTC. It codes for CASSLEGTYYNEQFF.

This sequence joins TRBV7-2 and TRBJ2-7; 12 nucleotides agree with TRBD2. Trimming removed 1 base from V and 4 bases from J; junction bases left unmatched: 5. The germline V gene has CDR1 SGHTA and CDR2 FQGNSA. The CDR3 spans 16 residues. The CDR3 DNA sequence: TGTGCCAGCAGCTTAGATACTAGCGGGGGGTCATACGAGCAGTACTTC. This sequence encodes CASSLDTSGGSYEQYF. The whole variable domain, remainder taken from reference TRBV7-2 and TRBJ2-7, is GAGVSQSPSNKVTEKGKDVELRCDPISGHTALYWYRQSLGQGLEFLIYFQGNSAPDKSGLPSDRFSAERTGGSVSTLTIQRTQQEDSAVYLCASSLDTSGGSYEQYFGPGTRLTVT.

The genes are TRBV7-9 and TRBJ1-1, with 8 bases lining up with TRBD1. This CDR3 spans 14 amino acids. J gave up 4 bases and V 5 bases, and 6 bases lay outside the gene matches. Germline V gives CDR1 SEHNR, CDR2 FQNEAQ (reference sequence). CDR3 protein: CASSKQGEATEAFF. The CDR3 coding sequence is TGTGCCAGCAGCAAACAGGGGGAGGCCACTGAAGCTTTCTTT.

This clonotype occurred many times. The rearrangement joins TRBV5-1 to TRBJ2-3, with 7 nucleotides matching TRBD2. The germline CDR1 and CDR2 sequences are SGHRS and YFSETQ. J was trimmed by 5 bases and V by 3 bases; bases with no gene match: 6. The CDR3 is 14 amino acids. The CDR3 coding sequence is TGCGCCAGCAGCTCCCGGACTAGTAAAGATACGCAGTATTTT. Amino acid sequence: CASSSRTSKDTQYF.

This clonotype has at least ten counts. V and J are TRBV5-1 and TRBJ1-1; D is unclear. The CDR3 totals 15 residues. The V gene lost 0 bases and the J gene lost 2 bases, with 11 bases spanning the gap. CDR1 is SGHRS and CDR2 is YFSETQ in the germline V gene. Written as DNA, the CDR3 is TGCGCCAGCAGCTTGGGAAGACTGGGAAACACTGAAGCTTTCTTT. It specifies CASSLGRLGNTEAFF.

CDR3 sequence reads: CATSRDTTGVYEQYF. The CDR3 DNA reads TGTGCCACCAGCAGAGATACGACAGGGGTCTACGAGCAGTACTTC. V is TRBV15 and J is TRBJ2-7; 8 bases are a match to TRBD1. CDR3 length: 15 amino acids. Trimming cost V 0 bases and J 3 bases; bases outside gene matches: 4. Per the germline V gene, CDR1 is LNHNV and CDR2 is YYDKDF (reference sequence).

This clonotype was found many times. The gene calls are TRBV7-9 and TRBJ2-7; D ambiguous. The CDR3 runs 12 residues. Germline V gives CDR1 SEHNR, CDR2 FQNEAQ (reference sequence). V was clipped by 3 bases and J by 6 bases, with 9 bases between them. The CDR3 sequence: CASSFLSLEQYF. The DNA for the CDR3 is TGTGCCAGCAGCTTTCTCTCTCTCGAGCAGTACTTC.

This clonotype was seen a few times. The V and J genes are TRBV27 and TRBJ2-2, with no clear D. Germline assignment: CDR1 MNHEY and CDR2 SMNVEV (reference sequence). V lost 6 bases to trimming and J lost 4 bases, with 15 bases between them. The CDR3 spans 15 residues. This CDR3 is CASSPGPRSTGELFF. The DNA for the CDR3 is TGTGCCAGCAGCCCTGGACCTAGATCCACCGGGGAGCTGTTTTTT.

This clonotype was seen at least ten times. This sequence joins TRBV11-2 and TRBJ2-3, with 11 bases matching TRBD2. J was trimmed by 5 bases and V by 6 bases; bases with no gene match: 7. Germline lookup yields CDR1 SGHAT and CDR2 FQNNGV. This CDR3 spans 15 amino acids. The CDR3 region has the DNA TGTGCCAGCAGTCGACTAGCGGGGTTCGGAGATACGCAGTATTTT. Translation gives CASSRLAGFGDTQYF. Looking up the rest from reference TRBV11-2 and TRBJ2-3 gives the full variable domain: EAGVAQSPRYKIIEKRQSVAFWCNPISGHATLYWYQQILGQGPKLLIQFQNNGVVDDSQLPKDRFSAERLKGVDSTLKIQPAKLEDSAVYLCASSRLAGFGDTQYFGPGTRLTVL.

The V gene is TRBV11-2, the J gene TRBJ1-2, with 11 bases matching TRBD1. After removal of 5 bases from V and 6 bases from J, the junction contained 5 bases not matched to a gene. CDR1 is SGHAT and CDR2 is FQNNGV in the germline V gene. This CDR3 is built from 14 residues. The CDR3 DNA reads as TGTGCCAGCAGCGAAGAGGGACAGGGGGATGGCTACACCTTC. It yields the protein CASSEEGQGDGYTF.

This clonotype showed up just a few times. CDR3: CASSPVLAETQYF. The CDR3 bases are TGTGCCAGCAGCCCGGTGCTTGCAGAGACCCAGTACTTC. The chain links TRBV3-1 to TRBJ2-5; D uncertain. Trimming left V 4 bases short and J 4 bases short, with 10 bases between. The CDR3 is 13 amino acids. The germline V gene encodes CDR1 LGHDT and CDR2 YNNKEL (reference sequence).

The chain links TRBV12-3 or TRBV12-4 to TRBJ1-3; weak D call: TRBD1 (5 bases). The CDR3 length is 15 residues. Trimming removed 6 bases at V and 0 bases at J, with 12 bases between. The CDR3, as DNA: TGTGCCAGCAGGGGACTGACGCCCTCTGGAAACACCATATATTTT. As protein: CASRGLTPSGNTIYF.

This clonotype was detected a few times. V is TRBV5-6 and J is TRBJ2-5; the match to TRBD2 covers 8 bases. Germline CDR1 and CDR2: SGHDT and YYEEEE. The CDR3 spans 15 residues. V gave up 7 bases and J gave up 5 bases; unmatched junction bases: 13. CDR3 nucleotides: TGTGCCAGCGGACAAAGCGGGGGCGGCCGGGAGACCCAGTACTTC. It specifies CASGQSGGGRETQYF.

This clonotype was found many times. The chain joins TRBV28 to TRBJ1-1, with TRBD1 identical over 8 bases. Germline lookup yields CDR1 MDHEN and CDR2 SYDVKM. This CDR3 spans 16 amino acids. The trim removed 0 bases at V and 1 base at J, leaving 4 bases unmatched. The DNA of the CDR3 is TGTGCCAGCAGTTTATGGGGAGACAGGGGGAACACTGAAGCTTTCTTT. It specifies CASSLWGDRGNTEAFF. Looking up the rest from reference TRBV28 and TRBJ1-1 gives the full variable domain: DVKVTQSSRYLVKRTGEKVFLECVQDMDHENMFWYRQDPGLGLRLIYFSYDVKMKEKGDIPEGYSVSREKKERFSLILESASTNQTSMYLCASSLWGDRGNTEAFFGQGTRLTVV.

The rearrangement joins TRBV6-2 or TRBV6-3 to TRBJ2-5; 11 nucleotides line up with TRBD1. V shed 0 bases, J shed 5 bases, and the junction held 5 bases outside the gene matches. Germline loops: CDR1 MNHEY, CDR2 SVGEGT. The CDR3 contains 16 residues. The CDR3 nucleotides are TGTGCCAGCAGTTACTCGGGGACAGGGGGTACGGAGACCCAGTACTTC. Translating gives CASSYSGTGGTETQYF.

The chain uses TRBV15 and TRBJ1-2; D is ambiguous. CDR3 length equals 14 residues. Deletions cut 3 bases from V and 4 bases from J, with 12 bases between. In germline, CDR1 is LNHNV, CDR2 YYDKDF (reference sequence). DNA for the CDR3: TGTGCCACCAGCAGCGCCCGGCGAGTCTATGGCTACACCTTC. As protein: CATSSARRVYGYTF.

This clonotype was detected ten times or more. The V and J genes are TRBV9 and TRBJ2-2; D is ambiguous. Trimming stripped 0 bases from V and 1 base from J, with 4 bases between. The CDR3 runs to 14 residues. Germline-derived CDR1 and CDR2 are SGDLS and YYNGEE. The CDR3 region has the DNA TGTGCCAGCAGCGTAGGACTGAACACCGGGGAGCTGTTTTTT. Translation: CASSVGLNTGELFF. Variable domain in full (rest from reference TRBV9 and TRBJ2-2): DSGVTQTPKHLITATGQRVTLRCSPRSGDLSVYWYQQSLDQGLQFLIQYYNGEERAKGNILERFSAQQFPDLHSELNLSSLELGDSALYFCASSVGLNTGELFFGEGSRLTVL.

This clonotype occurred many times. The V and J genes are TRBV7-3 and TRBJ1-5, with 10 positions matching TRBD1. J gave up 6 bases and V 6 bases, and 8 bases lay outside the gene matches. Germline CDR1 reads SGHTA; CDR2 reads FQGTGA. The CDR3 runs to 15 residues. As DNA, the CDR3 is TGTGCCAGCAGGACAGGGGGCTGGAACCGTCAGCCCCAGCATTTT. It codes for CASRTGGWNRQPQHF.

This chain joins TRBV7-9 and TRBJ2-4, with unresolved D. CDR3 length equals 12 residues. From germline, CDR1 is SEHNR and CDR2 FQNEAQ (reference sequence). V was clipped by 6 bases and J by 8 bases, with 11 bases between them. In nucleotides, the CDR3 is TGTGCCAGCAGAGACGGGTGGGACATTCAGTACTTC. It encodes CASRDGWDIQYF. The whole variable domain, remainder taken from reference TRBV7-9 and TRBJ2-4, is DTGVSQNPRHKITKRGQNVTFRCDPISEHNRLYWYRQTLGQGPEFLTYFQNEAQLEKSRLLSDRFSAERPKGSFSTLEIQRTEQGDSAMYLCASRDGWDIQYFGAGTRLSVL.

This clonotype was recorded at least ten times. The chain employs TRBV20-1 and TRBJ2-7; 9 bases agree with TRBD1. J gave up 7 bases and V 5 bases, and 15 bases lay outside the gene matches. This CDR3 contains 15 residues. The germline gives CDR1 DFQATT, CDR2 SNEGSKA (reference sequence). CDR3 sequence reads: CSASPGTGTLWEQYF. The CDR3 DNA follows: TGCAGTGCTTCTCCCGGGACAGGGACCCTTTGGGAGCAGTACTTC.